This T cell receptor beta chain was identified during a study of tumor-infiltrating lymphocytes in primary liver carcinoma. The wider study: Tumor lesions were T1-T3 N0M0 and spanned roughly 4.2 to 10 cm.

V was trimmed by 0 bases and J by 2 bases, leaving 8 bases between them. This CDR3 is 14 amino acids long. The germline gives CDR1 LGHNA, CDR2 YNFKEQ. The tissue used was unsorted bulk material of about 19-33 mg. RNA and DNA were co-extracted from it with the AllPrep DNA/RNA mini kit. TCR beta cDNA came from about 450 ng total RNA, primed with a constant-region primer. For TCR beta, libraries were produced by three nested multiplex PCR rounds using slightly modified ARM-PCR. Rounds one and two of PCR, each of 9 to 11 cycles, were primed with TRBV1-TRBV30 forward primers and a C-beta reverse primer. TCRdb ran MiXCR on the multiplex PCR reads and lists one entry per CDR3 protein. The sample contains more than 100,000 distinct CDR3 sequences, approximately 71% of which appear only once. Study-wide points: Pairs of tumor regions overlapped more than tumor-adjacent and tumor-blood pairs did.

In this sample, this clonotype turned up many times. Antigen: not known. Specimen: tumor-adjacent normal liver tissue. This receptor was obtained from a woman aged 55-70 years with primary liver carcinoma and hepatitis B virus infection. The chain combines TRBV4-2 with TRBJ2-7; D is unclear. This chain's CDR3 is CASSQDSRPYEQYF. The CDR3 coding sequence is TGTGCCAGCAGCCAAGATTCTCGCCCCTACGAGCAGTACTTC.